Following are 22 T cell receptor beta chains from one sample sequenced in a study of early T cells in non-severe SARS-CoV-2 infection. TCRdb recomputed calls from the 5' RACE reads with MiXCR, one row per CDR3 protein. The repertoire holds roughly 55,000 distinct CDR3 sequences, about 16% seen once, with approximately 9.1% in the top ten. The specimen comprised whole blood, sampled at baseline. These receptors were collected from an adult who was a healthcare worker with PCR-confirmed SARS-CoV-2 infection or an uninfected control (not recorded which).

This chain joins TRBV7-2 and TRBJ2-2, with D possibly matching TRBD1 (6 bases). In germline, CDR1 is SGHTA, CDR2 FQGNSA. The CDR3 extends over 15 amino acids. Trimming shortened V by 4 bases and J by 1 base, and 10 bases separated the two germline ends. The CDR3 loop reads CASSSDRRNTGELFF. The CDR3, as DNA: TGTGCCAGCAGCTCCGACAGGAGGAACACCGGGGAGCTGTTTTTT.

The chain combines TRBV7-2 with TRBJ2-7, with D tentatively TRBD1 (6 bases). Germline V gene lookup returns CDR1 SGHTA and CDR2 FQGNSA. Between the trimmed V and J ends, which lost 6 bases and 4 bases, there was a span of 10 bases. The CDR3 totals 12 residues. The CDR3 loop reads CASSRGGYEQYF. The CDR3 nucleotides are TGTGCCAGCAGTCGAGGGGGATACGAGCAGTACTTC.

The V and J genes are TRBV7-2 and TRBJ2-2, with D uncertain. V lost 10 bases and J 6 bases, leaving 21 bases between the germline ends. The CDR3 is 15 amino acids. Germline loops: CDR1 SGHTA, CDR2 FQGNSA. The CDR3 sequence: CATPQKPNFAGELFF. The CDR3 nucleotides are TGTGCCACCCCGCAGAAGCCTAATTTCGCCGGGGAGCTGTTTTTT.

Many counts were recorded for this clonotype. This chain uses TRBV3-1 with TRBJ1-2; TRBD1 might be the D (6 bases). V dropped 2 bases and J dropped 8 bases, with 15 bases sitting between them. The germline CDR1 and CDR2 sequences are LGHDT and YNNKEL (reference sequence). The length of the CDR3 is 14 residues. CDR3 amino acids: CASSQNEGVKGYTF. The CDR3 bases are TGTGCCAGCAGCCAAAATGAGGGGGTAAAGGGCTACACCTTC.

This chain connects TRBV5-1 to TRBJ2-1; no definite D call. The CDR3 length is 12 residues. With 5 bases removed from V and 8 bases from J, the gap between germline ends came to 11 bases. Germline lookup yields CDR1 SGHRS and CDR2 YFSETQ. Written as DNA, the CDR3 is TGCGCCAGCAGGTGGACCCTAGATGAGCAGTTCTTC. Residues: CASRWTLDEQFF. The full variable domain, its missing parts supplied by reference TRBV5-1 and TRBJ2-1, is KAGVTQTPRYLIKTRGQQVTLSCSPISGHRSVSWYQQTPGQGLQFLFEYFSETQRNKGNFPGRFSGRQFSNSRSEMNVSTLELGDSALYLCASRWTLDEQFFGPGTRLTVL.

The table lists this clonotype with many counts. The chain links TRBV5-6 to TRBJ2-5; TRBD1 might be the D (6 bases). The V gene lost 1 base and the J gene lost 1 base, with 14 bases spanning the gap. This CDR3 is 16 amino acids long. The germline CDR1 and CDR2 sequences are SGHDT and YYEEEE. The CDR3 DNA sequence: TGTGCCAGCAGCTTGAGACAGGCCACCCTCCAAGAGACCCAGTACTTC. It specifies CASSLRQATLQETQYF.

This clonotype has only a few counts. The rearrangement uses TRBV18 and TRBJ2-7; possible D gene TRBD1, 6 bases. The CDR3 is 14 amino acids. Germline values: CDR1 KGHSH, CDR2 LQKENI. Trimming cost V 6 bases and J 0 bases, with 12 bases left between them. CDR3 region: CASSDSPSSYEQYF. CDR3 coding DNA: TGTGCCAGCTCGGACAGTCCCTCCTCCTACGAGCAGTACTTC.

The chain has TRBV6-5 and TRBJ2-7, with D perhaps TRBD1 (6 bases). There are 15 residues in the CDR3. V gave up 2 bases and J gave up 1 base, with 12 bases separating them. Germline V gene data show CDR1 as MNHEY and CDR2 as SVGAGI. The DNA of the CDR3 is TGTGCCAGCAGTTACGTACAGGGCGCTTCCTACGAGCAGTACTTC. This translates into CASSYVQGASYEQYF.

This clonotype turned up a few times. The rearrangement uses TRBV4-1 and TRBJ2-7; no reliable D call. Deletions cut 0 bases from V and 4 bases from J, with 7 bases between. The germline CDR1 and CDR2 sequences are MGHRA and YSYEKL. This CDR3 contains 13 residues. CDR3 sequence reads: CASSQEPLYEQYF. Written as DNA, the CDR3 is TGCGCCAGCAGCCAAGAACCGCTGTACGAGCAGTACTTC.

Only a few counts were recorded for this clonotype. The chain uses TRBV11-2 and TRBJ2-3; a possible D gene is TRBD2 (5 bases). Germline V gives CDR1 SGHAT, CDR2 FQNNGV. The CDR3 runs 15 residues. V was cut by 1 base and J by 8 bases, with 16 bases left in between. The CDR3 sequence: CASSLGRTKAGTQYF. The CDR3 DNA reads TGTGCCAGCAGCTTAGGGAGGACCAAGGCGGGTACGCAGTATTTT.

V is TRBV10-3 and J is TRBJ2-1; TRBD2 agrees at 8 bases. The V segment lost 0 bases and the J segment 4 bases; nucleotides outside the gene matches: 5. The CDR3 totals 16 residues. Germline V gene sequence: CDR1 ENHRY, CDR2 SYGVKD. The CDR3 sequence is CAISESAAGAYNEQFF. In DNA form, the CDR3 reads TGTGCCATCAGTGAGTCTGCAGCGGGAGCTTACAATGAGCAGTTCTTC.

This sequence joins TRBV7-9 and TRBJ1-1; unclear D gene. The V gene lost 5 bases and the J gene lost 8 bases, with 9 bases spanning the gap. This CDR3 comprises 11 residues. Germline V gene lookup returns CDR1 SEHNR and CDR2 FQNEAQ (reference sequence). As DNA, the CDR3 is TGTGCCAGCAGCCTAGTGGAAGAAGCTTTCTTT. Amino acid sequence: CASSLVEEAFF.

V is TRBV29-1 and J is TRBJ1-5, with a tentative D call TRBD1 (6 bases). The germline CDR1 and CDR2 sequences are SQVTM and ANQGSEA. This CDR3 comprises 14 residues. Between the trimmed V and J ends, which lost 5 bases and 4 bases, there was a span of 15 bases. The CDR3 spells CSVSPEGENQPQHF. In DNA, the CDR3 is TGCAGCGTTAGTCCGGAGGGGGAGAATCAGCCCCAGCATTTT.

At least ten counts were recorded for this clonotype. This chain uses TRBV7-3 with TRBJ2-6; the D gene is possibly TRBD2 (5 bases). The CDR3 consists of 16 residues. Looked up from germline, CDR1 is SGHTA and CDR2 is FQGTGA. The V and J ends lost 5 bases and 3 bases respectively, with 14 bases between them. The CDR3 region has the DNA TGTGCCAGCAGCCCCTCCAGAGGGTATGGGGCCAACGTCCTGACTTTC. Translating gives CASSPSRGYGANVLTF. The complete variable domain, with remaining parts taken from reference TRBV7-3 and TRBJ2-6, reads GAGVSQTPSNKVTEKGKYVELRCDPISGHTALYWYRQSLGQGPEFLIYFQGTGAADDSGLPNDRFFAVRPEGSVSTLKIQRTERGDSAVYLCASSPSRGYGANVLTFGAGSRLTVL.

This clonotype was found many times. V is TRBV7-2 and J is TRBJ1-1, with 10 bases that match TRBD1. Germline loops: CDR1 SGHTA, CDR2 FQGNSA. The CDR3 runs to 15 residues. V lost 5 bases and J lost 10; bases outside the gene matches: 13. DNA for the CDR3: TGTGCCAGCAGCCCTCACCAGACAGGGGGCTCCGGAGCTTTCTTT. Translation: CASSPHQTGGSGAFF. Supplemented by reference TRBV7-2 and TRBJ1-1, the full variable domain reads GAGVSQSPSNKVTEKGKDVELRCDPISGHTALYWYRQSLGQGLEFLIYFQGNSAPDKSGLPSDRFSAERTGGSVSTLTIQRTQQEDSAVYLCASSPHQTGGSGAFFGQGTRLTVV.

The chain employs TRBV4-1 and TRBJ2-3; 9 positions agree with TRBD2. The germline V gene has CDR1 MGHRA and CDR2 YSYEKL. J gave up 4 bases and V 1 base, and 9 bases lay outside the gene matches. This CDR3 comprises 17 residues. The CDR3: CASSQARLAASSDTQYF. CDR3 nucleotides: TGCGCCAGCAGCCAAGCTCGACTAGCGGCTTCTTCAGATACGCAGTATTTT.

The sample holds many counts of this clonotype. The chain employs TRBV19 and TRBJ1-5; unclear D gene. Germline CDR1 is LNHDA and CDR2 is SQIVND (reference sequence). CDR3 length equals 14 residues. V lost 4 bases and J 0 bases, leaving 7 bases between the germline ends. CDR3 DNA sequence: TGTGCCAGTAGTAACGTGTATAGCAATCAGCCCCAGCATTTT. This translates into CASSNVYSNQPQHF.

The chain joins TRBV12-3 or TRBV12-4 to TRBJ1-1, with TRBD1 matching 7 bases. Losses at the gene ends were 7 bases for V and 1 base for J; bases not matched to a gene: 15. This CDR3 region has 17 residues. Here the CDR3 reads CASTESAGTAENTEAFF. Written as DNA, the CDR3 is TGTGCCAGCACCGAAAGCGCCGGGACAGCAGAGAACACTGAAGCTTTCTTT.

Only a few counts were recorded for this clonotype. The V and J genes are TRBV12-3 or TRBV12-4 and TRBJ1-3; a possible D gene is TRBD1 (5 bases). The CDR3 sequence is 14 residues long. V was shortened by 5 bases and J by 0 bases, with 8 bases between the two germline ends. The CDR3 sequence is CASSGTGSGNTIYF. As DNA, the CDR3 is TGTGCCAGCAGTGGGACGGGCTCTGGAAACACCATATATTTT.

This clonotype has just a few counts. This sequence joins TRBV10-3 and TRBJ2-7; 9 bases map to TRBD1. CDR3 length: 17 amino acids. Per the germline V gene, CDR1 is ENHRY and CDR2 is SYGVKD. V trimming: 4 bases; J trimming: 4 bases; junction bases outside the gene matches: 14. CDR3 nucleotides: TGTGCCATCAGTGGGGGACAGGGCGCCGAAAACTATTACGAGCAGTACTTC. Residues: CAISGGQGAENYYEQYF.

This clonotype was recorded many times. The chain combines TRBV7-3 with TRBJ2-2; TRBD2 aligns across 9 bases. This CDR3 is 15 amino acids long. Germline assignment: CDR1 SGHTA and CDR2 FQGTGA. V lost 5 bases to trimming and J lost 8 bases; unmatched junction nucleotides: 9. CDR3 residues: CASSPRSSGRGELFF. The CDR3, as DNA: TGTGCCAGCAGCCCCCGGAGTAGCGGGAGAGGGGAGCTGTTTTTT.

J is TRBJ2-7 and V is TRBV5-1; 8 bases fit TRBD2. V trimming: 0 bases; J trimming: 7 bases; junction bases outside the gene matches: 6. Germline assignment: CDR1 SGHRS and CDR2 YFSETQ. This CDR3 contains 14 residues. CDR3 protein: CASSLVSGSWEQYF. The CDR3 nucleotides read TGCGCCAGCAGCTTGGTAAGCGGGAGTTGGGAGCAGTACTTC.